This TCR beta chain stems from a study of patients and donors after allogeneic stem cell transplantation (dated by TCRdb to the early 2020s). The CDR3, from cysteine to phenylalanine, totals 15 residues. The only DNA kept is the CDR3, 45 bases in frame from the first base. The germline V gene supplies CDR1 SGHRS and CDR2 YFSETQ. The library was built by means of RT-PCR. TCRdb lists the instrument as NextSeq 550. Starting from the raw public reads, TCRdb applied fastp trimming at Q25, assembled clones with MiXCR and retained in-frame beta chains. Every distinct CDR3 protein forms one entry, paired with its most common genes and DNA. The sample table shows some 960,000 distinct CDR3 sequences, and around 17% are seen once. The ten largest clonotypes hold 6% of the sample. A remark on this clonotype: No cognate antigen has been identified for it. The junction departs from the called germline gene at one end, perhaps through a read error.

The specimen sequenced was blood, either unsorted or a sorted T cell fraction (not recorded which). This sequence uses TRBV5-1 and TRBJ2-7; 11 bases in the middle match TRBD1. This clonotype was sampled from a human donor who was either an allogeneic HSCT recipient or a stem cell or donor lymphocyte infusion donor (not recorded which). It is not recorded whose cells these are; they may come from a transplant donor. The nucleotide sequence is TGCGCCCGCAGCTTACTGGACAGGGGGCAGTACGAGCAGTACTTC. Its translation is CARSLLDRGQYEQYF.